One sample yielded the 15 T cell receptor beta chains listed below, sequenced in a study of blood T cell repertoires in COVID-19. Sequenced by immunoSEQ multiplex PCR; TCRdb stores in-frame clones only, minus some. The sample contains fewer than 700,000 clones, less than 90% of which appear only once. The material sequenced was peripheral blood. Receptor source: a woman in her 50s with COVID-19, enrolled during active disease.

Worth noting for this clone: Different DNA sequences within this sample yield the same CDR3. The rearrangement links TRBV5-1 to TRBJ1-5; 10 positions match TRBD1. The length of the CDR3 is 15 residues. With V trimmed by 0 bases and J by 4 bases, 1 base remained unmatched. Germline loops: CDR1 SGHRS, CDR2 YFSETQ. CDR3 DNA sequence: TGCGCCAGCAGCTTGGGGACAGGGGGAAATCAGCCCCAGCATTTT. Its translation: CASSLGTGGNQPQHF. Drawing the rest from reference TRBV5-1 and TRBJ1-5, the complete variable domain is KAGVTQTPRYLIKTRGQQVTLSCSPISGHRSVSWYQQTPGQGLQFLFEYFSETQRNKGNFPGRFSGRQFSNSRSEMNVSTLELGDSALYLCASSLGTGGNQPQHFGDGTRLSIL.

This chain connects TRBV6-1 to TRBJ1-1; 7 bases map to TRBD1. Germline trimming cut 3 bases from V and 9 bases from J; bases unmatched to any gene: 4. Germline V gene data show CDR1 as MNHNS and CDR2 as SASEGT. CDR3 size: 12 residues. In DNA form, the CDR3 reads TGTGCCAGCAGTGAGCTACAGGGGCAAGCTTTCTTT. This encodes CASSELQGQAFF.

The chain has TRBV2 and TRBJ1-2; 9 bases fit TRBD1. This CDR3 has 13 amino acids. The germline V gene encodes CDR1 SNHLY and CDR2 FYNNEI. Losses at the gene ends were 5 bases for V and 7 bases for J; bases not matched to a gene: 5. CDR3 loop: CASSLDRGSGYTF. The CDR3 DNA reads as TGTGCCAGCAGTCTTGACAGGGGGTCTGGCTACACCTTC.

The V gene is TRBV12-3 or TRBV12-4, the J gene TRBJ2-1; D gene uncertain. The CDR3 is 12 residues long. Trimming stripped 6 bases from V and 7 bases from J, with 10 bases between. CDR3 amino acids: CASSHFRNEQFF. The CDR3 DNA follows: TGTGCCAGCAGCCATTTTAGAAATGAGCAGTTCTTC.

This clone showed up just once. V and J are TRBV6-1 and TRBJ1-5, with 7 positions matching TRBD1. The CDR3 extends over 18 amino acids. Germline values: CDR1 MNHNS, CDR2 SASEGT. The V and J ends lost 4 bases and 0 bases, in that order; junction bases with no gene match: 12. CDR3 residues: CASSVMAGQPYSNQPQHF. CDR3 nucleotide sequence: TGTGCCAGCAGTGTAATGGCGGGACAGCCATATAGCAATCAGCCCCAGCATTTT.

This clone showed up just once. The rearrangement links TRBV7-8 to TRBJ1-2, with 9 positions matching TRBD1. V trimming: 5 bases; J trimming: 8 bases; junction bases outside the gene matches: 15. Germline V lookup: CDR1 SGHVS, CDR2 FQNEAQ. The CDR3 spans 16 residues. The CDR3 DNA reads as TGTGCCAGCAGCCGCTCACATCCTACAGGGGGCAAAGGCTACACCTTC. As protein: CASSRSHPTGGKGYTF.

The chain links TRBV6-5 to TRBJ1-2; D is uncertain. Germline CDR1 reads MNHEY; CDR2 reads SVGAGI. V dropped 2 bases and J dropped 8 bases, with 15 bases sitting between them. CDR3 length equals 14 residues. The CDR3 loop reads CASSYAQERWGYTF. DNA of the CDR3: TGTGCCAGCAGTTACGCGCAGGAAAGATGGGGCTACACCTTC.

The chain couples TRBV5-5 to TRBJ1-5; 7 positions match TRBD1. Germline-derived CDR1 and CDR2 are SGHKS and YYEKEE (reference sequence). Unmatched junction bases numbered 2, after V lost 2 bases and J lost 9 bases. The CDR3 has 12 residues. Here the CDR3 reads CASSFQGGPQHF. In nucleotides, the CDR3 is TGTGCCAGCAGCTTCCAGGGGGGGCCCCAGCATTTT.

This chain connects TRBV18 to TRBJ1-1; 9 bases agree with TRBD1. There are 15 residues in the CDR3. With V trimmed by 6 bases and J by 1 base, 6 bases remained unmatched. Germline-derived CDR1 and CDR2 are KGHSH and LQKENI. The CDR3 loop is CASSWDRATNTEAFF. CDR3 DNA sequence: TGTGCCAGCTCTTGGGACAGGGCAACGAACACTGAAGCTTTCTTT. Variable domain in full (rest from reference TRBV18 and TRBJ1-1): NAGVMQNPRHLVRRRGQEARLRCSPMKGHSHVYWYRQLPEEGLKFMVYLQKENIIDESGMPKERFSAEFPKEGPSILRIQQVVRGDSAAYFCASSWDRATNTEAFFGQGTRLTVV.

V is TRBV19 and J is TRBJ1-5; possibly TRBD1 for D (5 bases). The V and J ends lost 4 bases and 3 bases respectively, with 10 bases between them. CDR1 LNHDA and CDR2 SQIVND come from the germline V gene (reference sequence). CDR3 size: 14 residues. The CDR3: CASSSQGNNQPQHF. DNA for the CDR3: TGTGCCAGTAGTAGTCAGGGAAACAATCAGCCCCAGCATTTT.

Here the CDR3 reads CASSQMSGGHQPQHF. The CDR3 DNA is TGTGCCAGCAGCCAAATGTCAGGGGGACACCAGCCCCAGCATTTT. V and J are TRBV3-1 (or the pseudogene TRBV3-2) and TRBJ1-5; 7 bases are shared with TRBD1. The CDR3 is 15 amino acids. The V segment lost 2 bases and the J segment 7 bases; nucleotides outside the gene matches: 8. CDR1 is LGHDT, CDR2 YNNKEL, per germline (reference sequence).

V usage is TRBV28 and J usage is TRBJ2-1, with 9 bases that match TRBD1. CDR3 length equals 14 residues. CDR1 is MDHEN and CDR2 is SYDVKM in the germline V gene. With 7 bases clipped from V and 3 bases from J, the junction kept 4 bases outside the gene matches. The CDR3 here is CASTPGQGYNEQFF. CDR3 nucleotides: TGTGCCAGCACCCCGGGACAGGGCTACAATGAGCAGTTCTTC.

The genes are TRBV5-1 and TRBJ1-2; D is undetermined. This CDR3 has 12 amino acids. Deletions cut 3 bases from V and 2 bases from J, with 5 bases between. Looked up from germline, CDR1 is SGHRS and CDR2 is YFSETQ. CDR3 in DNA: TGCGCCAGCAGCTCGGGGAACTATGGCTACACCTTC. This sequence encodes CASSSGNYGYTF.

V and J are TRBV5-1 and TRBJ2-3, with D possibly TRBD1 on 6 matching bases. The CDR3 has 15 amino acids. Per the germline V gene, CDR1 is SGHRS and CDR2 is YFSETQ. Deletions cut 0 bases from V and 4 bases from J, with 12 bases between. In nucleotides, the CDR3 is TGCGCCAGCAGCTTGGGCCAGGGGTACCCAGATACGCAGTATTTT. This encodes CASSLGQGYPDTQYF.

This rearrangement joins TRBV5-4 to TRBJ1-2, with a possible D match to TRBD1 (6 bases). Germline CDR1 SGHNT, CDR2 YYREEE (reference sequence). The length of the CDR3 is 11 residues. Trimming cost V 9 bases and J 8 bases, with 14 bases left between them. The CDR3 nucleotides read TGTGCCACCCAGGGGTTGAAGGGCTACACCTTC. Translated, it gives CATQGLKGYTF.